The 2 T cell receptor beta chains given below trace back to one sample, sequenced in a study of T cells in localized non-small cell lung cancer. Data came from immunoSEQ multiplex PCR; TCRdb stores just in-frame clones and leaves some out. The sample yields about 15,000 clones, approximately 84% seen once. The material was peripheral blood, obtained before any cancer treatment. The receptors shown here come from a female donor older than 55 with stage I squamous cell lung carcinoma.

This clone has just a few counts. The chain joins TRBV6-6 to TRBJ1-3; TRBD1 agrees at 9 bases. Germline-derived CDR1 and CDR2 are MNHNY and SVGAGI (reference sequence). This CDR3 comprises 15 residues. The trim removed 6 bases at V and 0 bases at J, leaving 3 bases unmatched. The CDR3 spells CASRDRGSSGNTIYF. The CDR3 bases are TGTGCCAGCAGGGACAGGGGATCCTCTGGAAACACCATATATTTT.

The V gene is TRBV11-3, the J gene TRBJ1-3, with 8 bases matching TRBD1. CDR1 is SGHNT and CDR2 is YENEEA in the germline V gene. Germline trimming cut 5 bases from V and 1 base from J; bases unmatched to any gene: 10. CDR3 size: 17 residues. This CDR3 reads CASSARTGMASGNTIYF. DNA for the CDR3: TGTGCCAGCAGCGCACGGACAGGGATGGCTTCTGGAAACACCATATATTTT.